Shown below are 30 T cell receptor beta chains from a single sample sequenced in a study of T cells after yellow fever vaccination. One entry per CDR3 protein, called by TCRdb with MiXCR from the 5' RACE reads. There are hundreds of thousands of distinct CDR3 sequences in the sample; roughly a sixth occur only once, and roughly 17% lies in the top ten. Sequences were derived from PBMCs, sampled 4 to 6 days after the first yellow fever vaccination. All receptors derive from a man aged 18-30 years who received the YFV17D yellow fever vaccine.

This clonotype turned up a few times. The rearrangement joins TRBV7-8 to TRBJ2-2; D gene unclear. Trimming left V 5 bases short and J 2 bases short, with 12 bases between. The germline CDR1 and CDR2 sequences are SGHVS and FQNEAQ. This CDR3 has 15 residues. As DNA, the CDR3 is TGTGCCAGCAGCCCTAACGCCGCAAACACCGGGGAGCTGTTTTTT. Residues: CASSPNAANTGELFF.

This chain connects TRBV20-1 to TRBJ2-5; D is uncertain. V was trimmed by 6 bases and J by 4 bases, leaving 15 bases between them. The V gene's germline CDR1 is DFQATT and CDR2 SNEGSKA (reference sequence). This CDR3 spans 13 amino acids. The CDR3 bases are TGCAGTGCCCTCCCCGTGGGTCCAGAGACCCAGTACTTC. This encodes CSALPVGPETQYF.

The rearrangement links TRBV11-2 to TRBJ2-2; tentatively, D is TRBD2 (6 bases). Trimming removed 4 bases from V and 2 bases from J, with 14 bases in between. This CDR3 spans 16 amino acids. Looked up from germline, CDR1 is SGHAT and CDR2 is FQNNGV. CDR3 nucleotides: TGTGCCAGCAGCTCATTGGAGGGGACTAACACCGGGGAGCTGTTTTTT. As protein: CASSSLEGTNTGELFF.

The gene calls are TRBV4-3 and TRBJ1-2; the D is unclear. CDR3 size: 16 residues. CDR1 and CDR2 (germline): LGHNA, YSLEER. V lost 0 bases and J 0 bases, leaving 11 bases between the germline ends. The CDR3 is CASSQDPRQANYGYTF. The CDR3 nucleotides are TGCGCCAGCAGCCAAGATCCTCGCCAGGCTAACTATGGCTACACCTTC.

The chain couples TRBV12-1 to TRBJ2-7; TRBD2, the table's D call, lacks a check against the DNA. TRBV12-1 is labeled a pseudogene. The length of the CDR3 is 15 residues. CDR3 sequence (DNA): TGTGCCAGCAGCTTTGGACTAGCGGGGTCCTACGAGCAGTACGTC. This codes for CASSFGLAGSYEQYV.

The chain joins TRBV19 to TRBJ1-2; no definite D call. This CDR3 is 13 amino acids long. Germline V CDR1 and CDR2: LNHDA, SQIVND (reference sequence). The V end was cut by 7 bases, the J end by 1 base, with 10 bases between. The CDR3 here is CASTAVLNYGYTF. The CDR3 region has the DNA TGTGCCAGTACGGCAGTACTTAACTATGGCTACACCTTC. Supplemented by reference TRBV19 and TRBJ1-2, the full variable domain reads DGGITQSPKYLFRKEGQNVTLSCEQNLNHDAMYWYRQDPGQGLRLIYYSQIVNDFQKGDIAEGYSVSREKKESFPLTVTSAQKNPTAFYLCASTAVLNYGYTFGSGTRLTVV.

This clonotype has only a few counts. The chain couples TRBV5-6 to TRBJ2-3; no clear D. Trimming left V 0 bases short and J 4 bases short, with 6 bases between. Per germline, CDR1 SGHDT and CDR2 YYEEEE. The CDR3 spans 13 residues. CDR3 nucleotides: TGTGCCAGCAGCTTGGGAATGGCAGATACGCAGTATTTT. Its protein is CASSLGMADTQYF.

This clonotype was seen a handful of times. V gene TRBV10-3 combines with J gene TRBJ2-2, with a tentative D call TRBD2 (6 bases). V lost 6 bases and J lost 6, with 17 bases in between. The germline V gene encodes CDR1 ENHRY and CDR2 SYGVKD. This CDR3 has 15 residues. The DNA for the CDR3 is TGTGCCATCAGGGAGGGCCTTGCCAGTGCCGGGGAGCTGTTTTTT. Its translation is CAIREGLASAGELFF.

The V and J genes are TRBV7-3 and TRBJ1-1; D ambiguous. CDR3 size: 16 residues. The germline V gene has CDR1 SGHTA and CDR2 FQGTGA. The V and J ends lost 1 base and 3 bases respectively, with 15 bases between them. The CDR3, as DNA: TGTGCCAGCAGCTTAATGGCCGAAGGTTGGGACACTGAAGCTTTCTTT. As protein: CASSLMAEGWDTEAFF.

This sequence joins TRBV20-1 and TRBJ2-3; 15 bases line up with TRBD2. This CDR3 spans 14 amino acids. Unmatched junction bases numbered 5, after V lost 6 bases and J lost 7 bases. Germline-derived CDR1 and CDR2 are DFQATT and SNEGSKA (reference sequence). CDR3 sequence (DNA): TGCAGTGCCCGGACTAGCGGGGGGGCAAATACGCAGTATTTT. Translating it yields CSARTSGGANTQYF.

In its sample, this clonotype was seen a few times. The gene calls are TRBV6-5 and TRBJ1-2, with a weak D call TRBD1 (6 bases). Germline V lookup: CDR1 MNHEY, CDR2 SVGAGI. Trimming removed 4 bases at V and 7 bases at J, with 19 bases between. This CDR3 comprises 15 residues. The CDR3 sequence is CASSSTGRGWGGYTF. The CDR3, as DNA: TGTGCCAGCAGTTCGACGGGCAGGGGTTGGGGTGGCTACACCTTC.

The chain is built from TRBV7-2 and TRBJ1-1; 9 bases align to TRBD1. Germline values: CDR1 SGHTA, CDR2 FQGNSA. The CDR3 spans 15 residues. The J segment lost 5 bases and the V segment lost 3 bases, leaving 7 bases of the junction unmatched. This chain's CDR3 is CASSFAGTGNTEAFF. The CDR3 DNA follows: TGTGCCAGCAGCTTTGCCGGGACAGGGAATACTGAAGCTTTCTTT.

The chain has TRBV6-1 and TRBJ1-2, with 9 positions matching TRBD1. Germline V gives CDR1 MNHNS, CDR2 SASEGT. The CDR3 is made up of 16 amino acids. V dropped 6 bases and J dropped 9; count of bases not matched to a gene: 17. CDR3 coding DNA: TGTGCCAGCAGACCCCCGGGACAGGGCTTAACATCCCGCTACACCTTC. Amino acids: CASRPPGQGLTSRYTF.

The chain combines TRBV19 with TRBJ2-2; 10 bases map to TRBD2. CDR1 is LNHDA, CDR2 SQIVND, per germline (reference sequence). The CDR3 is 15 amino acids. V was pared by 7 bases and J by 8 bases, with 10 bases of the junction left unmatched. The chain's CDR3 is CASTSMVAGGGELFF. Here the CDR3 DNA reads TGTGCCAGTACCTCGATGGTAGCGGGGGGTGGGGAGCTGTTTTTT.

This clonotype came up a few times. The J gene is TRBJ2-7, the V gene TRBV3-1; D gene ambiguous. CDR1 and CDR2 from the germline V gene are LGHDT and YNNKEL (reference sequence). This CDR3 has 14 residues. The V and J ends lost 1 base and 2 bases respectively, with 9 bases between them. CDR3 DNA: TGTGCCAGCAGCCAAGTAGAGTCCCCCTACGAGCAGTACTTC. Amino acid sequence: CASSQVESPYEQYF.

This clonotype was recorded a few times. The J gene is TRBJ2-7, the V gene TRBV6-1, with 8 bases matching TRBD2. V gave up 5 bases and J gave up 6 bases; unmatched junction bases: 12. Germline CDR1 MNHNS, CDR2 SASEGT. CDR3 length: 15 amino acids. The CDR3 reads CASSPPGTSFSEQYF. In DNA, the CDR3 is TGTGCCAGCAGTCCACCCGGGACTAGTTTTTCCGAGCAGTACTTC.

In its sample, this clonotype was seen a few times. V usage is TRBV5-6 and J usage is TRBJ2-3, with 10 positions matching TRBD2. Germline V lookup: CDR1 SGHDT, CDR2 YYEEEE. The CDR3 loop spans 15 amino acids. V trimming: 6 bases; J trimming: 0 bases; junction bases outside the gene matches: 4. The DNA of the CDR3 is TGTGCCAGCAACGAACTAGCGGGAAGCACAGATACGCAGTATTTT. This translates into CASNELAGSTDTQYF.

This clonotype showed up just a few times. This chain links TRBV11-2 with TRBJ2-1, with 7 positions matching TRBD2. Looked up from germline, CDR1 is SGHAT and CDR2 is FQNNGV. Trimming cost V 5 bases and J 7 bases; bases outside gene matches: 8. This CDR3 contains 14 residues. The CDR3 nucleotides read TGTGCCAGCAGCCCCTGGGCGGGGGTGAATGAGCAGTTCTTC. It is translated as CASSPWAGVNEQFF.

This clonotype was seen a handful of times. The chain has TRBV12-3 or TRBV12-4 and TRBJ2-7, with D perhaps being TRBD1 or TRBD2 (5 bases each). There are 17 residues in the CDR3. V lost 4 bases to trimming and J lost 5 bases, with 24 bases between them. The CDR3 protein is CASSSSGLLLFHHEQYF. The CDR3 region has the DNA TGTGCCAGCAGTTCCTCGGGGCTTCTCCTATTCCATCACGAGCAGTACTTC.

The sample holds a few counts of this clonotype. The chain has TRBV12-3 or TRBV12-4 and TRBJ1-3, with D hard to call. Trimming stripped 7 bases from V and 0 bases from J, with 7 bases between. The CDR3 has 13 amino acids. The CDR3, as DNA: TGTGCCAGCAACTACAACTCTGGAAACACCATATATTTT. Residues: CASNYNSGNTIYF.

This clonotype was detected a few times. The chain joins TRBV7-9 to TRBJ2-3; no clear D gene. Between the trimmed V and J ends, which lost 1 base and 2 bases, there was a span of 13 bases. Germline CDR1 SEHNR, CDR2 FQNEAQ (reference sequence). The CDR3 is 16 residues long. Here the CDR3 reads CASSLVLVGPTDTQYF. CDR3 nucleotide sequence: TGTGCCAGCAGCTTAGTGCTAGTTGGTCCCACAGATACGCAGTATTTT.

This clonotype was counted ten times or more. V usage is TRBV5-1 and J usage is TRBJ1-1; TRBD1 matches at 7 bases. V was clipped by 4 bases and J by 0 bases; unmatched bases: 9. The CDR3 is made up of 16 amino acids. The germline CDR1 and CDR2 sequences are SGHRS and YFSETQ. CDR3 nucleotides: TGCGCCAGCAGCATAGGGACAGTCATCATGAACACTGAAGCTTTCTTT. The encoded protein is CASSIGTVIMNTEAFF.

V and J are TRBV5-1 and TRBJ1-1, with D tentatively TRBD1 (6 bases). V dropped 4 bases and J dropped 4 bases, with 14 bases sitting between them. From germline, CDR1 is SGHRS and CDR2 YFSETQ. This CDR3 has 14 residues. The CDR3 coding sequence is TGCGCCAGCAGCGACCTGGGGGCGACCACTGAAGCTTTCTTT. This translates into CASSDLGATTEAFF.

The chain links TRBV12-3 or TRBV12-4 to TRBJ2-2; 8 bases are a match to TRBD1. There are 15 residues in the CDR3. Losses at the gene ends were 9 bases for V and 7 bases for J; bases not matched to a gene: 13. The CDR3 sequence is CASQRQTGVDGELFF. The CDR3 region has the DNA TGTGCCAGTCAGAGACAGACAGGGGTGGACGGGGAGCTGTTTTTT.

Points on this clonotype: Its ends do not fully match the called genes, so a read error is possible. The chain couples TRBV24-1 to TRBJ1-1; TRBD1 is a possible D gene (5 bases). Germline CDR1 is KGHDR and CDR2 is SFDVKD. CDR3 length equals 12 residues. CDR3 sequence reads: CATSDPGTAAFF. The CDR3 DNA follows: TGTGCCACCAGTGATCCCGGGACTGCAGCTTTCTTT.

The chain joins TRBV20-1 to TRBJ2-7; 11 bases agree with TRBD2. Germline trimming cut 2 bases from V and 1 base from J; bases unmatched to any gene: 4. CDR1 and CDR2 (germline): DFQATT, SNEGSKA (reference sequence). CDR3 length equals 15 residues. The CDR3 sequence: CSARSASGGSYEQYF. CDR3 in DNA: TGCAGTGCTAGATCCGCTAGCGGGGGGTCCTACGAGCAGTACTTC.

The CDR3 DNA is TGCAGTGCTAGAGATTCAAGGGGCTGGGAGCAGTACGTC. This gives the protein CSARDSRGWEQYV. The chain is built from TRBV20-1 and TRBJ2-7; a weak D match, TRBD1 (5 bases). The CDR3 is 13 residues long. Germline V gene data show CDR1 as DFQATT and CDR2 as SNEGSKA (reference sequence). Trimming left V 0 bases short and J 7 bases short, with 13 bases between.

There are many counts of this clonotype. The CDR3 bases are TGCGCCAGCAGCTTGGGGATAGACAGGGACGAGCAGTACGTC. Amino acids: CASSLGIDRDEQYV. The rearrangement uses TRBV5-1 and TRBJ2-7; TRBD1 agrees at 7 bases. CDR3 length: 14 residues. V trimming: 0 bases; J trimming: 5 bases; junction bases outside the gene matches: 5. Per the germline V gene, CDR1 is SGHRS and CDR2 is YFSETQ.

This clonotype was seen a handful of times. V gene TRBV25-1 combines with J gene TRBJ1-2; D remains unclear. Germline loops: CDR1 MGHDK, CDR2 SYGVNS. The CDR3 totals 13 residues. V dropped 10 bases and J dropped 4 bases, with 16 bases sitting between them. The CDR3 nucleotides read TGTGCCACGCAAACCTCCCGGACCTATGGCTACACCTTC. Amino acids: CATQTSRTYGYTF.

The rearrangement links TRBV19 to TRBJ2-3, with TRBD1 matching over 8 bases. The germline CDR1 and CDR2 sequences are LNHDA and SQIVND (reference sequence). CDR3 length: 14 amino acids. V was pared by 11 bases and J by 3 bases, with 10 bases of the junction left unmatched. In DNA, the CDR3 is TGTGCCGTGGAAGACAGGGGTCTTACAGATACGCAGTATTTT. Protein: CAVEDRGLTDTQYF. Complete variable domain (other parts from reference TRBV19 and TRBJ2-3): DGGITQSPKYLFRKEGQNVTLSCEQNLNHDAMYWYRQDPGQGLRLIYYSQIVNDFQKGDIAEGYSVSREKKESFPLTVTSAQKNPTAFYLCAVEDRGLTDTQYFGPGTRLTVL.